Listed below are T cell receptor beta chains from one sample, sequenced in a study of blood T cell repertoires in COVID-19. Profiling relied on immunoSEQ multiplex PCR, and the TCRdb table lists in-frame clones only, not all of them. The sample lists about 150,000 clones, 89% occurring once. The sequenced sample was peripheral blood. These receptors originate from a man aged 55 to 69 with acute or convalescent COVID-19. The CDR3 runs from the conserved cysteine through the conserved F or W. A D gene is named only where the DNA matches it firmly. The listing skips clone size in some rows; elsewhere it reads once, few, many or a size class.

length,J,D,V,size,CDR3,DNA
15,TRBJ2-7,TRBD1,TRBV6-6,NA,CASSYSETGLGEQYF,TGTGCCAGCAGTTACTCAGAGACAGGGTTAGGCGAGCAGTACTTC
18,TRBJ2-7,NA,TRBV21-1,NA,CASSKGLSGEIREYEQYF,TGTGCCAGCAGCAAAGGTCTTTCGGGGGAGATCCGGGAGTACGAGCAGTACTTC
15,TRBJ2-1,TRBD2,TRBV24-1,NA,CATSDLGSERGGVFF,TGTGCCACCAGTGATTTAGGTAGCGAGCGGGGGGGCGTTTTCTTC
13,TRBJ2-1,TRBD1,TRBV7-3,once,CASSFRGRDEQFF,TGTGCCAGCAGCTTCAGGGGGCGGGATGAGCAGTTCTTC
16,TRBJ1-1,NA,TRBV3-1/TRBV3-2,NA,CASSQDSAGLLSEAFF,TGTGCCAGCAGCCAAGATTCGGCGGGTCTTTTATCTGAAGCTTTCTTT
17,TRBJ2-1,TRBD1,TRBV10-3,NA,CAISDRGSGTGGNEQFF,TGTGCCATCAGTGATAGGGGATCCGGGACAGGGGGCAATGAGCAGTTCTTC
18,TRBJ1-1,NA,TRBV19,NA,CASSIDRIHQTMNTEAFF,TGTGCCAGTAGTATAGATCGGATACACCAGACTATGAACACTGAAGCTTTCTTT
13,TRBJ1-1,NA,TRBV27,NA,CASSLGRGTEAFF,TGTGCCAGCAGTTTAGGGAGGGGAACTGAAGCTTTCTTT
15,TRBJ2-5,TRBD2,TRBV7-8,NA,CASSSVGRGAETQYF,TGTGCCAGCAGCTCGGTCGGGAGGGGCGCGGAGACCCAGTACTTC
13,TRBJ1-5,NA,TRBV14,NA,CASSPGGTQPQHF,TGTGCCAGCAGCCCGGGGGGAACGCAGCCCCAGCATTTT
14,TRBJ2-3,NA,TRBV19,few,CASNELLSTDTQYF,TGTGCCAGTAATGAACTCCTGAGCACAGATACGCAGTATTTT
15,TRBJ1-1,TRBD1,TRBV9,NA,CASSGSAGGSTEAFF,TGTGCCAGCAGCGGAAGCGCAGGGGGCAGTACTGAAGCTTTCTTT
14,TRBJ1-1,NA,TRBV4-2,NA,CASSPEEGNTEAFF,TGTGCCAGCAGCCCAGAAGAGGGGAACACTGAAGCTTTCTTT
12,TRBJ1-1,NA,TRBV5-1,few,CASSFPGDEAFF,TGCGCCAGCAGCTTTCCCGGGGATGAAGCTTTCTTT
18,TRBJ2-7,NA,TRBV2,NA,CASSEGAPGGEGWREQYF,TGTGCCAGCAGTGAAGGGGCCCCCGGGGGAGAGGGGTGGAGAGAGCAGTACTTC
13,TRBJ2-7,NA,TRBV18,once,CASSPSQTYEQYF,TGTGCCAGCTCACCATCACAGACCTACGAGCAGTACTTC
16,TRBJ2-3,NA,TRBV19,once,CASSRGAGQGVDTQYF,TGTGCCAGTAGTAGGGGCGCGGGGCAGGGGGTAGATACGCAGTATTTT
19,TRBJ1-2,NA,TRBV21-1,NA,CASSTSRAGTGISNYGYTF,TGTGCCAGCAGCACAAGTCGCGCCGGGACAGGGATTTCTAACTATGGCTACACCTTC
15,TRBJ1-5,TRBD1,TRBV5-1,NA,CASSLTGDLSQPQHF,TGCGCCAGCAGCTTGACAGGGGATCTCAGTCAGCCCCAGCATTTT
14,TRBJ2-1,TRBD2,TRBV7-9,NA,CASIPSGGADGQFF,TGTGCCAGCATTCCTAGCGGGGGGGCCGATGGACAGTTCTTC
16,TRBJ2-6,TRBD1,TRBV5-3,NA,CARSPDRAGGANVLTF,TGTGCCAGAAGCCCGGACAGGGCGGGCGGGGCCAACGTCCTGACTTTC
15,TRBJ1-1,NA,TRBV6-6,NA,CASRPPGAMNTEAFF,TGTGCCAGCAGACCGCCAGGGGCCATGAACACTGAAGCTTTCTTT
18,TRBJ1-2,TRBD1,TRBV7-9,few,CASSLTKGPDRVAYGYTF,TGTGCCAGCAGCCTAACAAAAGGCCCAGACAGGGTGGCCTATGGCTACACCTTC
13,TRBJ1-2,NA,TRBV10-3,NA,CAISDPDNYGYTF,TGTGCCATCAGTGATCCAGATAACTATGGCTACACCTTC
15,TRBJ2-2,NA,TRBV18,NA,CASSPGQTRTGELFF,TGTGCCAGCTCCCCCGGACAGACGCGGACCGGGGAGCTGTTTTTT
15,TRBJ1-1,NA,TRBV5-4,NA,CASSLYPNRDTEAFF,TGTGCCAGCAGCCTCTACCCAAACAGGGACACTGAAGCTTTCTTT
16,TRBJ1-6,NA,TRBV5-4,few,CASSLRGGQVSSPLHF,TGTGCCAGCAGCTTGAGGGGGGGGCAGGTCAGCTCACCCCTCCACTTT
12,TRBJ1-1,NA,TRBV2,once,CASRGGAREAFF,TGTGCCAGCAGGGGCGGGGCTAGGGAGGCTTTCTTT
13,TRBJ2-1,TRBD1,TRBV7-9,NA,CASIRTGNNEQFF,TGTGCCAGTATTCGGACAGGCAACAATGAGCAGTTCTTC
14,TRBJ2-7,TRBD2,TRBV30,NA,CAWSVGLAGRRAYF,TGTGCCTGGAGTGTTGGACTAGCGGGGCGTCGTGCCTACTTC
13,TRBJ1-5,NA,TRBV4-3,NA,CASSQVWGQPQHF,TGCGCCAGCAGCCAAGTCTGGGGCCAGCCCCAGCATTTT
16,TRBJ1-4,NA,TRBV19,NA,CASSMAGTATNEKLFF,TGTGCCAGTAGTATGGCGGGAACTGCAACTAATGAAAAACTGTTTTTT
14,TRBJ2-7,NA,TRBV18,NA,CASSPPAGSYEQYF,TGTGCCAGCTCACCACCAGCAGGGTCCTACGAGCAGTACTTC
16,TRBJ2-5,TRBD2,TRBV9,NA,CASSESPGGLGETQYF,TGTGCCAGCAGCGAAAGCCCGGGGGGGCTTGGAGAGACCCAGTACTTC
18,TRBJ2-1,TRBD2,TRBV3-1/TRBV3-2,NA,CASSQDPSGTIYHNEQFF,TGTGCCAGCAGCCAAGATCCTTCCGGGACTATCTACCACAATGAGCAGTTCTTC
15,TRBJ2-2,NA,TRBV6-6,NA,CASKGGGGPRGELFF,TGTGCCAGCAAGGGCGGCGGGGGCCCTCGAGGGGAGCTGTTTTTT
14,TRBJ2-2,NA,TRBV18,NA,CASSPYRGGGELFF,TGTGCCAGCTCACCATATCGCGGAGGCGGGGAGCTGTTTTTT
15,TRBJ2-3,NA,TRBV29-1,NA,CSAWGGATNTDTQYF,TGCAGCGCCTGGGGGGGGGCCACGAACACAGATACGCAGTATTTT
14,TRBJ1-1,NA,TRBV5-1,NA,CASSSSGANTEAFF,TGCGCCAGCAGCTCGTCCGGTGCTAACACTGAAGCTTTCTTT
18,TRBJ1-2,NA,TRBV7-2,NA,CASSPPPWHGNSNYGYTF,TGTGCCAGCAGCCCACCCCCCTGGCACGGGAATTCTAACTATGGCTACACCTTC
15,TRBJ1-2,TRBD1,TRBV7-2,NA,CASSSRQGANYGYTF,TGTGCCAGCAGCTCCAGACAGGGGGCCAACTATGGCTACACCTTC
12,TRBJ2-2,NA,TRBV19,NA,CASSRYTGELFF,TGTGCCAGTAGTCGGTACACCGGGGAGCTGTTTTTT
15,TRBJ2-7,TRBD1,TRBV5-4,NA,CASSQGTGAVYEQYF,TGTGCCAGCAGCCAGGGGACAGGGGCGGTCTACGAGCAGTACTTC
14,TRBJ2-5,NA,TRBV7-2,NA,CASSYQGFQETQYF,TGTGCCAGCAGCTATCAGGGGTTCCAAGAGACCCAGTACTTC
13,TRBJ1-3,NA,TRBV4-3,NA,CASSQDLRNTIYF,TGCGCCAGCAGCCAAGATCTTAGAAACACCATATATTTT
14,TRBJ2-5,TRBD2,TRBV7-2,NA,CASSSPSSGETQYF,TGTGCCAGCAGCTCCCCATCTAGCGGGGAGACCCAGTACTTC
13,TRBJ2-7,TRBD1,TRBV25-1,NA,CASSRDSYYEQYF,TGTGCCAGCAGTAGGGACAGCTACTACGAGCAGTACTTC
13,TRBJ1-4,NA,TRBV19,NA,CASSMGRHEKLFF,TGTGCCAGTAGTATGGGCCGGCATGAAAAACTGTTTTTT
14,TRBJ2-4,NA,TRBV2,NA,CASRQGLAKNIQYF,TGTGCCAGCAGGCAGGGTCTAGCCAAAAACATTCAGTACTTC
15,TRBJ1-1,NA,TRBV6-5,NA,CASSLHGGGNTEAFF,TGTGCCAGCAGCCTCCATGGGGGCGGGAACACTGAAGCTTTCTTT
17,TRBJ1-1,TRBD1,TRBV3-1/TRBV3-2,NA,CASSRGGQMALRTEAFF,TGTGCCAGCAGCCGAGGGGGACAGATGGCATTACGGACTGAAGCTTTCTTT
17,TRBJ1-2,NA,TRBV18,NA,CASSSAIENSRRYGYTF,TGTGCCAGCTCTTCCGCTATCGAGAACAGTCGACGCTATGGCTACACCTTC
15,TRBJ2-1,NA,TRBV5-1,NA,CASSIPTGSYNEQFF,TGCGCCAGCAGCATCCCGACAGGCTCCTACAATGAGCAGTTCTTC
15,TRBJ1-5,TRBD1,TRBV6-2/TRBV6-3,NA,CASSPAMGQNQPQHF,TGTGCCAGCAGCCCGGCCATGGGACAGAATCAGCCCCAGCATTTT
17,TRBJ2-4,NA,TRBV15,NA,CATSREEGGRAKNIQYF,TGTGCCACCAGCAGAGAGGAGGGGGGGCGGGCCAAAAACATTCAGTACTTC
17,TRBJ1-2,NA,TRBV7-9,NA,CASSLTGLKGKDYGYTF,TGTGCCAGCAGCTTAACCGGATTGAAGGGGAAAGACTATGGCTACACCTTC
13,TRBJ1-1,NA,TRBV12-3/TRBV12-4,NA,CASRLTLNTEAFF,TGTGCCAGCAGGCTCACATTAAACACTGAAGCTTTCTTT
15,TRBJ1-5,NA,TRBV3-1/TRBV3-2,NA,CASSHAQGGGKPQHF,TGTGCCAGCAGCCACGCACAGGGCGGGGGTAAGCCCCAGCATTTT
11,TRBJ1-1,NA,TRBV19,NA,CASREGLEAFF,TGTGCCAGTAGAGAGGGCCTTGAAGCTTTCTTT